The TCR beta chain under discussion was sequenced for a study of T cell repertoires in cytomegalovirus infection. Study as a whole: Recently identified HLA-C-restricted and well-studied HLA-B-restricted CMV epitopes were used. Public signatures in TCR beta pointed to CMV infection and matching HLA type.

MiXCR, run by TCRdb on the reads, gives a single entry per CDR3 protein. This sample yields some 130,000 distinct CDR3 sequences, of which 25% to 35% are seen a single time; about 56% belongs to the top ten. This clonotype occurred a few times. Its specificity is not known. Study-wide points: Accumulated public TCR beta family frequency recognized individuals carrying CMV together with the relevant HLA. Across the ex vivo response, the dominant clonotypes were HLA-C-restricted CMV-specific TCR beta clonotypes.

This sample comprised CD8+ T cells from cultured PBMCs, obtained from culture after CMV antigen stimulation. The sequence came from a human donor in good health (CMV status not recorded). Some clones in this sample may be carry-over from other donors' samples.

The chain's CDR3 is CASSKLAGAQETQYF. CDR3 sequence (DNA): TGTGCCAGCAGTAAACTAGCGGGGGCCCAAGAGACCCAGTACTTC. The chain links TRBV27 to TRBJ2-5, with 11 bases that match TRBD2. The junction had 3 bases not matched to a gene; V was cut back by 5 bases and J by 1 base. Germline V lookup: CDR1 MNHEY, CDR2 SMNVEV (reference sequence). The CDR3 length is 15 residues.